This record looks at one T cell receptor beta chain sequence and its context. The record originates from a study of blood T cell repertoires in COVID-19. Study-level information: Collection of acute and convalescent COVID-19 samples took place in the United States, Italy and Spain.

Per the study methods: Counts of nucleated cells, estimated from reference gene primer amplification, were obtained. Assay used: immunoSEQ multiplex PCR; TCRdb lists only in-frame clones, some missing. The V and J calls and the clone size are those of that table, but D and trimming were determined from the DNA. The sample shows 200,000 to 250,000 clones, approximately 77% of them seen only once. Sequenced sample: peripheral blood. This sequence originates from a woman of 80 years or more with acute or convalescent COVID-19.

CDR3: CASSYLAGGTYNEQFF. Written as DNA, the CDR3 is TGTGCCAGCAGCTACCTGGCGGGGGGTACCTACAATGAGCAGTTCTTC. The genes are TRBV5-4 and TRBJ2-1; 8 nucleotides align to TRBD2. The germline V gene has CDR1 SGHNT and CDR2 YYREEE (reference sequence). V trimming: 3 bases; J trimming: 2 bases; junction bases outside the gene matches: 7. The CDR3 contains 16 residues.